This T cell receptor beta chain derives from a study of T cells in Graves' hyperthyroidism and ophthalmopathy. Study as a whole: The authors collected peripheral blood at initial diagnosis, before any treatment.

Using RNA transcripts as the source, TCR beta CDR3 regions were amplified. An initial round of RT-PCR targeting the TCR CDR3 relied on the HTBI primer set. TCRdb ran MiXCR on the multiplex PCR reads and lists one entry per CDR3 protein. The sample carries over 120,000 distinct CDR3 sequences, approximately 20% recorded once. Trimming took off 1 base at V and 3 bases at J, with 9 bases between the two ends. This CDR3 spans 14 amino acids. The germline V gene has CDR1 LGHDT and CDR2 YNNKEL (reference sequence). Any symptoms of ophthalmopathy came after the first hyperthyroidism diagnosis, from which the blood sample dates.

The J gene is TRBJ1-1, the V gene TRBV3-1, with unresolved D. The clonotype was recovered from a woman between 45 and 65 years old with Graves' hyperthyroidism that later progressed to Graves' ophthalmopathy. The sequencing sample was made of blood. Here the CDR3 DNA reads TGTGCCAGCAGCCAAGGATGGCTGGACACTGAAGCTTTCTTT. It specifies CASSQGWLDTEAFF.